These T cell receptor beta chains were read from a single sample in a study of HIV-infected children after antiretroviral therapy interruption. From the 3' RACE reads, TCRdb called clonotypes with MiXCR, one entry per CDR3 protein. The data show about 89,000 distinct CDR3 sequences, 6% to 8.5% seen once. The sample consisted of CD45RA+ CD4+ T cells from PBMCs, pooled from several time points, taken from a donor given antiretroviral therapy, either interrupted or continuous. The receptors stem from a pool of human donors with HIV. The CDR3 runs from the conserved cysteine through the conserved F or W. The D gene is left open where the match is weak. Size values are once, few and many counts, or a class for expanded clones, and some rows have none.

TRBV7-9	TRBD1	TRBJ2-1	few	15	TGTGCCAGCAGCTCCCCTTGGGCAGGGGGAAATGAGCAGTTCTTC	CASSSPWAGGNEQFF
TRBV20-1	TRBD2	TRBJ2-7	NA	15	TGCAGTGCTAGGGTTACTAGCGGGAGGGCCGGTGAGCAGTACTTC	CSARVTSGRAGEQYF
TRBV4-1	NA	TRBJ1-1	many	13	TGCGCCAGCAGCCAAGATTCGGGGGGCAGAGCTTTCTTT	CASSQDSGGRAFF
TRBV10-2	NA	TRBJ2-3	many	12	TGCGCCAGCAGTGACGGGGCAGATACGCAGTATTTT	CASSDGADTQYF
TRBV5-8	TRBD1	TRBJ1-5	few	17	TGTGCCAGCAGCTTCAACAGGGGGCGCAGGAACAATCAGCCCCAGCATTTT	CASSFNRGRRNNQPQHF
TRBV23-1	NA	TRBJ2-1	many	16	TGCGCCAGCAGTCTGCCATCCCGAGGGGGGGTCAATGAGCAGTTCTTC	CASSLPSRGGVNEQFF
TRBV15	NA	TRBJ1-5	many	18	TGTGCCACCAGCAGAGCGGGGAGTGGGTTTGATGCGGGTCAGCCCCAGCATTTT	CATSRAGSGFDAGQPQHF
TRBV4-1	TRBD1	TRBJ2-7	many	15	TGCGCCAGCAGCCAAGGACAGGGGCCGGAGGGGGAGCAGTACTTC	CASSQGQGPEGEQYF
TRBV7-6	TRBD1	TRBJ2-3	many	14	TGTGTCAGCAGCCACGACAGGGAAACAGATACGCAGTATTTT	CVSSHDRETDTQYF
TRBV7-2	TRBD2	TRBJ2-2	many	16	TGTGCCAGCAGCTCCAGACTAGCGTCTACTACCGGGGAGCTGTTTTTT	CASSSRLASTTGELFF
TRBV20-1	NA	TRBJ1-4	many	14	TGCAGTGCTAGAGGGGGGGGGACTAATGAAAAACTGTTTTTT	CSARGGGTNEKLFF
TRBV9	NA	TRBJ2-1	many	13	TGTGCCAGCCGCGGCACCCCACCGACCGAGCAGTTCTTC	CASRGTPPTEQFF
TRBV12-3/TRBV12-4	TRBD1	TRBJ2-4	many	16	TGTGCCAGCAGTCCCAACTTACAGGGGCCGGGAAACATTCAGTACTTC	CASSPNLQGPGNIQYF
TRBV12-3/TRBV12-4	NA	TRBJ2-5	many	15	TGTGCCAGCACCATGGCCGGCTCCTACCAAGAGACCCAGTACTTC	CASTMAGSYQETQYF
TRBV10-3	TRBD1	TRBJ2-5	many	14	TGTGCCATCAGGAGTGACAGGGACCAAGAGACCCAGTACTTC	CAIRSDRDQETQYF
TRBV7-3	NA	TRBJ1-1	many	13	TGTGCCAGCAGCGTAACGTTGAACACTGAAGCTTTCTTT	CASSVTLNTEAFF
TRBV7-6	TRBD1	TRBJ2-7	many	14	TGTGCCAGCAGCTTTAGACAGGGTGCGGACGAGCAGTACTTC	CASSFRQGADEQYF
TRBV20-1	NA	TRBJ2-3	many	17	TGCAGTGCTAGAGATGATCTTAGTTGGGGGGGCACAGATACGCAGTATTTT	CSARDDLSWGGTDTQYF
TRBV20-1	NA	TRBJ2-5	many	12	TGCAGTGCTAGCGGGGGCCAAGAGACCCAGTACTTC	CSASGGQETQYF
TRBV5-6	NA	TRBJ1-1	many	12	TGTGCCAGCAGCCGAGCAGGCCCTGAAGCTTTCTTT	CASSRAGPEAFF
TRBV5-1	NA	TRBJ1-2	NA	16	TGCGCCAGCAGCTTCCAGGAGAGCCGAGCTAACTATGGCTACACCTTC	CASSFQESRANYGYTF
TRBV7-3	TRBD1	TRBJ2-3	many	14	TGTGCCAGCAGCTTGGACAGGGGTGGAGATACGCAGTATTTT	CASSLDRGGDTQYF
TRBV6-6	TRBD1	TRBJ2-3	NA	13	TGTGCCAGCAGTCAGGGACAGGGGGGTACGCAGTATTTT	CASSQGQGGTQYF
TRBV14	TRBD2	TRBJ2-7	NA	16	TGTGCCAGCAGCCAAGGGCGGGGGGATATTCCCTACGAGCAGTACTTC	CASSQGRGDIPYEQYF
TRBV6-6	NA	TRBJ2-7	NA	14	TGTGCCAGCAGTTACTCGAGCAATACCTACGAGCAGTACTTC	CASSYSSNTYEQYF
TRBV2	NA	TRBJ2-3	many	14	TGTGCCAGCAGTGAATCTGCTACCACAGATACGCAGTATTTT	CASSESATTDTQYF
TRBV10-3	NA	TRBJ1-1	many	17	TGTGCCACAGGAGTTTCGGTGGGGAGGGGGGAGAACACTGAAGCTTTCTTT	CATGVSVGRGENTEAFF
TRBV20-1	NA	TRBJ2-1	many	14	TGCAGTGCTAGAGATCGGGGGCAACGAAATGAGCAGTTCTTC	CSARDRGQRNEQFF
TRBV10-3	NA	TRBJ1-3	NA	15	TGTGCCATCAGTGAGTCGTGGGACTCTGGAAACACCATATATTTT	CAISESWDSGNTIYF
TRBV5-1	NA	TRBJ2-7	many	13	TGCGCCAGCAGCTTGGCATGGGAATACGAGCAGTACTTC	CASSLAWEYEQYF
TRBV28	NA	TRBJ2-3	many	16	TGTGCCAGCAGTGCTCATGGGTTGAGATTTGGAGATACGCAGTATTTT	CASSAHGLRFGDTQYF
TRBV9	TRBD2	TRBJ2-1	few	15	TGTGCCAGCAGTCCTACTAGCGGGGTCTACAATGAGCAGTTCTTC	CASSPTSGVYNEQFF
TRBV5-1	TRBD1	TRBJ2-3	many	18	TGCGCCAGCAGCCAGGGGGCGGGACCCCAACCCCGCGCAGATACGCAGTATTTT	CASSQGAGPQPRADTQYF
TRBV2	TRBD2	TRBJ2-1	many	14	TGTGCCAGCAGTGTAGCGGGGGGTCGGAATGAGCAGTTCTTC	CASSVAGGRNEQFF
TRBV6-6	TRBD1	TRBJ1-2	many	16	TGTGCCAGCAGTCGAGGGACAGGGGCGAGCCACGATGGCTACACCTTC	CASSRGTGASHDGYTF
TRBV20-1	NA	TRBJ2-3	few	15	TGCAGTGCTAGAGATCTCAGGCTAGCGACAGATACGCAGTATTTT	CSARDLRLATDTQYF
TRBV7-1	NA	TRBJ1-1	many	14	TGTGCCAGTAGATCCGGGGGGGCGGTCACTGAAGCTTTCTTT	CASRSGGAVTEAFF
TRBV5-1	NA	TRBJ2-3	many	14	TGCGCCAGCAGCCCACCCGGAATCACAGATACGCAGTATTTT	CASSPPGITDTQYF
TRBV4-2	NA	TRBJ2-7	NA	15	TGTGCCAGCAGGGAACAGGCCCTGGGTTCGAAAGAGCAGTACTTC	CASREQALGSKEQYF
TRBV4-1	TRBD1	TRBJ2-3	many	14	TGCGCCAGCAGCCAAGTAAGCCGACAGGGGCAAGAGTATTTT	CASSQVSRQGQEYF
TRBV20-1	NA	TRBJ2-2	many	13	TGCAGTGCCCCGGGGAGCACGGCCGGGGAGCTGTTTTTT	CSAPGSTAGELFF
TRBV20-1	TRBD1	TRBJ1-1	many	14	TGCAGTGCGGGAACAGGGGCTACGAACACTGAAGCTTTCTTT	CSAGTGATNTEAFF